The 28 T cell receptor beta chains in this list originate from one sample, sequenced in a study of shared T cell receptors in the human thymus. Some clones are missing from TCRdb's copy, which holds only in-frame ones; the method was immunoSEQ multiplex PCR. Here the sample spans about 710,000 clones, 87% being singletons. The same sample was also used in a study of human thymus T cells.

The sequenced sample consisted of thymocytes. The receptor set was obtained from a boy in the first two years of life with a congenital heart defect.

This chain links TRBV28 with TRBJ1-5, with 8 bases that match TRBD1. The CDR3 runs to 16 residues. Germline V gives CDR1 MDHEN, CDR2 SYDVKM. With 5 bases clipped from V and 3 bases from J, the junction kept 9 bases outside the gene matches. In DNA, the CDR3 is TGTGCCAGCAGTCCCACGGACAGGGAGCTCAATCAGCCCCAGCATTTT. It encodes CASSPTDRELNQPQHF.

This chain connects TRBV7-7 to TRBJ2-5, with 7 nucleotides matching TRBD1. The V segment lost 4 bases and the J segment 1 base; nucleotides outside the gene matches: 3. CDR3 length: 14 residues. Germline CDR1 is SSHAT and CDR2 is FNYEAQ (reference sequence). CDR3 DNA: TGTGCCAGCAGCTCGGGACAGTTCCAAGAGACCCAGTACTTC. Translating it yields CASSSGQFQETQYF.

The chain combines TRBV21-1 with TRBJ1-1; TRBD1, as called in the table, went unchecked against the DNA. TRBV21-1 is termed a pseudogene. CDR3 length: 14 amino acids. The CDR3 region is CASGSGTENTEAFF. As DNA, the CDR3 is TGTGCCAGCGGATCCGGGACAGAGAACACTGAAGCTTTCTTT.

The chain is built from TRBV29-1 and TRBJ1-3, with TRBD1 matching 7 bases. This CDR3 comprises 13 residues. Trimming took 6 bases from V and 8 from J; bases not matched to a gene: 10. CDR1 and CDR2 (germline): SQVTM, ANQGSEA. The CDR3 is CSVSGGRGDTIYF. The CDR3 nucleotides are TGCAGCGTGAGTGGAGGCAGGGGGGACACCATATATTTT.

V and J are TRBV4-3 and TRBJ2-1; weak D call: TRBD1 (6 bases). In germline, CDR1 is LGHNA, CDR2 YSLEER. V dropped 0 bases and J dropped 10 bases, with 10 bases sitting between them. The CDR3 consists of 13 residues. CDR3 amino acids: CASSQEPGVEQFF. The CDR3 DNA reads TGCGCCAGCAGCCAAGAACCAGGGGTCGAGCAGTTCTTC.

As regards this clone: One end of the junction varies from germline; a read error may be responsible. The chain's CDR3 is CASSPGTSGGELF. CDR3 nucleotide sequence: TGTGCCAGCAGCCCCGGGACTAGCGGGGGGGAGCTCTTC. V is TRBV6-5 and J is TRBJ2-1; 16 bases are shared with TRBD2. This CDR3 has 13 residues. The germline V gene encodes CDR1 MNHEY and CDR2 SVGAGI.

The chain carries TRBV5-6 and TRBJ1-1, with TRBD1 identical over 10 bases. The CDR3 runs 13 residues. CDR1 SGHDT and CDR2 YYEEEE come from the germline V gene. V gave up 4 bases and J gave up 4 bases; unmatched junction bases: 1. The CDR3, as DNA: TGTGCCAGCAGCCGGACAGGGGGCACTGAAGCTTTCTTT. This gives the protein CASSRTGGTEAFF.

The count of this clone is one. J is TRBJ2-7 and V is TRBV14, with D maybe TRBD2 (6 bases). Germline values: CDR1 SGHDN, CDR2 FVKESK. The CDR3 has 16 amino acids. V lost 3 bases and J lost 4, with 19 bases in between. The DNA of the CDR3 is TGTGCCAGCAGCCACCGAGGCGGGATAATCGTTTACGAGCAGTACTTC. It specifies CASSHRGGIIVYEQYF.

This CDR3 is CATSRGQGKFQGDATNEKLFF. In DNA, the CDR3 is TGTGCCACCAGCAGAGGACAGGGTAAATTTCAAGGGGATGCAACTAATGAAAAACTGTTTTTT. The chain combines TRBV15 with TRBJ1-4; the match to TRBD1 covers 7 bases. Trimming removed 1 base from V and 0 bases from J; junction bases left unmatched: 17. Germline CDR1 LNHNV, CDR2 YYDKDF (reference sequence). This CDR3 comprises 21 residues.

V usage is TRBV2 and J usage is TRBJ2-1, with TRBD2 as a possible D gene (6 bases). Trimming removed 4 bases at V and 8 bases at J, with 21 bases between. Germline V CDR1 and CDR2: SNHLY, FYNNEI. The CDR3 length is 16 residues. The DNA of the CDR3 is TGTGCCAGCAGTGGGTCCCCGACTAGAACCAAGGATGAGCAGTTCTTC. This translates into CASSGSPTRTKDEQFF.

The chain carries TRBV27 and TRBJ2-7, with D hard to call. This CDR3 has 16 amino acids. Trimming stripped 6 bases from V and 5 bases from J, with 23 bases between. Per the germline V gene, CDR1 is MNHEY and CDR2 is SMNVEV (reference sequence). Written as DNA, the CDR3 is TGTGCCAGCAGACCCGGATGGGTGCTAGTCACCCACGAGCAGTACTTC. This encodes CASRPGWVLVTHEQYF.

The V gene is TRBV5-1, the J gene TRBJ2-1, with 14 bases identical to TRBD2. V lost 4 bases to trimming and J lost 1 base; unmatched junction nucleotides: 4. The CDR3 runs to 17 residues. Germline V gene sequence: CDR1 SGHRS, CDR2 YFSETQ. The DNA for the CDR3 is TGCGCCAGCAGCCCGAGGACTAGCGGGAGGTCCTACAATGAGCAGTTCTTC. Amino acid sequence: CASSPRTSGRSYNEQFF.

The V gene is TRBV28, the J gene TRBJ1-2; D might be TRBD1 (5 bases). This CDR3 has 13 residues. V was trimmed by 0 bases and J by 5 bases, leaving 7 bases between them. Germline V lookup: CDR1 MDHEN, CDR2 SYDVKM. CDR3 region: CASSLWQGYGYTF. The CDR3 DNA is TGTGCCAGCAGTTTATGGCAGGGATATGGCTACACCTTC.

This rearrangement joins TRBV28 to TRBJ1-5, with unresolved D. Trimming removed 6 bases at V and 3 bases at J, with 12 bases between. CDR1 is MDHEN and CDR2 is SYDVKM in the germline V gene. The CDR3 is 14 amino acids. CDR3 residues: CASSRDKINQPQHF. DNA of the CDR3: TGTGCCAGCAGCCGCGACAAAATCAATCAGCCCCAGCATTTT. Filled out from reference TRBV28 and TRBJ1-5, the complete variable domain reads DVKVTQSSRYLVKRTGEKVFLECVQDMDHENMFWYRQDPGLGLRLIYFSYDVKMKEKGDIPEGYSVSREKKERFSLILESASTNQTSMYLCASSRDKINQPQHFGDGTRLSIL.

CDR3 loop: CASSSKQGSGNTIYF. Here the CDR3 DNA reads TGTGCCAGCAGCTCGAAACAGGGCTCTGGAAACACCATATATTTT. The J gene is TRBJ1-3, the V gene TRBV7-9; a possible D gene is TRBD1 (6 bases). Germline V gene lookup returns CDR1 SEHNR and CDR2 FQNEAQ (reference sequence). This CDR3 spans 15 amino acids. With 4 bases removed from V and 0 bases from J, the gap between germline ends came to 10 bases.

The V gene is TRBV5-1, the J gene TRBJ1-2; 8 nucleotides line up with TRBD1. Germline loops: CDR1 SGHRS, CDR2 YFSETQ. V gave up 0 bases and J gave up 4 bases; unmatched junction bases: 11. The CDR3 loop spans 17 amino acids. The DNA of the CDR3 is TGCGCCAGCAGCTTGGTTCTTAGGCAGGGGGCTTCCTATGGCTACACCTTC. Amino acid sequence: CASSLVLRQGASYGYTF. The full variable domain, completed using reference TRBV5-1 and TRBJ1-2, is KAGVTQTPRYLIKTRGQQVTLSCSPISGHRSVSWYQQTPGQGLQFLFEYFSETQRNKGNFPGRFSGRQFSNSRSEMNVSTLELGDSALYLCASSLVLRQGASYGYTFGSGTRLTVV.

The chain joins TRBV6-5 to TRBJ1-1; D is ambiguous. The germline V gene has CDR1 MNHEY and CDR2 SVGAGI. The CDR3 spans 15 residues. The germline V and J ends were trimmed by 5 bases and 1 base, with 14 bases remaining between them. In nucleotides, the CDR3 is TGTGCCAGCAGTCCCCGCGGGGTCTGGAACACTGAAGCTTTCTTT. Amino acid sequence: CASSPRGVWNTEAFF.

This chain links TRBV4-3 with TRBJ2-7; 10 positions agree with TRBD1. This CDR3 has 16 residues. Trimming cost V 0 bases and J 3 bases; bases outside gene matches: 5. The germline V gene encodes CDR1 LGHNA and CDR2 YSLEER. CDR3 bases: TGCGCCAGCAGCCAAGATACGGGACAGGGGATCTACGAGCAGTACTTC. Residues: CASSQDTGQGIYEQYF.

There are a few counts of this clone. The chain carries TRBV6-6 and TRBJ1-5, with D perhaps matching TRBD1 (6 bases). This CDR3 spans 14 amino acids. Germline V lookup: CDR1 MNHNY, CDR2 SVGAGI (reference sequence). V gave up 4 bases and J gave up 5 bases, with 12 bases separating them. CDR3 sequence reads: CASSSLDSYQPQHF. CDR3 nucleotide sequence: TGTGCCAGCAGTTCCCTGGACAGTTATCAGCCCCAGCATTTT.

The CDR3 is CASSLVRTVKANSPLHF. As DNA, the CDR3 is TGTGCCAGCAGCTTAGTTCGGACAGTTAAAGCTAATTCACCCCTCCACTTT. This sequence joins TRBV7-9 and TRBJ1-6, with a weak D call TRBD1 (6 bases). The CDR3 is made up of 17 amino acids. Deletions cut 1 base from V and 6 bases from J, with 16 bases between. CDR1 SEHNR and CDR2 FQNEAQ come from the germline V gene (reference sequence).

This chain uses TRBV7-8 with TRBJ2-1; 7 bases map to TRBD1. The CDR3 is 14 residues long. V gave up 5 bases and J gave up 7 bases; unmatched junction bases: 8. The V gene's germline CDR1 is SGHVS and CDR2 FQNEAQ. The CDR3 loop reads CASSRLQGENEQFF. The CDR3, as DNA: TGTGCCAGCAGCAGACTGCAGGGGGAAAATGAGCAGTTCTTC.

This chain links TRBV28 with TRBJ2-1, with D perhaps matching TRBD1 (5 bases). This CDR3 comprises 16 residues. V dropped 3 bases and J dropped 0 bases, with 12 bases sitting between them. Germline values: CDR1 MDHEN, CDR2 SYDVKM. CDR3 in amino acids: CASSLGYRSSYNEQFF. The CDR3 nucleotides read TGTGCCAGCAGTTTGGGATACAGGAGCTCCTACAATGAGCAGTTCTTC. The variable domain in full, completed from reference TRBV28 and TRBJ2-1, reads DVKVTQSSRYLVKRTGEKVFLECVQDMDHENMFWYRQDPGLGLRLIYFSYDVKMKEKGDIPEGYSVSREKKERFSLILESASTNQTSMYLCASSLGYRSSYNEQFFGPGTRLTVL.

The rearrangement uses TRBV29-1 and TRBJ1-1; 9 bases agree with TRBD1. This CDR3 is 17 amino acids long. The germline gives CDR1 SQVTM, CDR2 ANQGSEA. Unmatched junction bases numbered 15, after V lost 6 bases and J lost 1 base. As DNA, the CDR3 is TGCAGCGTCGGGGAGACAGGGGGACGAATCGAGAACACTGAAGCTTTCTTT. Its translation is CSVGETGGRIENTEAFF.

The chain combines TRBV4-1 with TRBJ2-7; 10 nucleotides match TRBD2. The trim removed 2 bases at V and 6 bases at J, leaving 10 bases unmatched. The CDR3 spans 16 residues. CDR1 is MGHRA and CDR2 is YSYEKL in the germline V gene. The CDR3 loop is CASSQHRTSGYFEQYF. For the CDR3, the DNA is TGCGCCAGCAGCCAACATCGGACTAGCGGATACTTCGAGCAGTACTTC.

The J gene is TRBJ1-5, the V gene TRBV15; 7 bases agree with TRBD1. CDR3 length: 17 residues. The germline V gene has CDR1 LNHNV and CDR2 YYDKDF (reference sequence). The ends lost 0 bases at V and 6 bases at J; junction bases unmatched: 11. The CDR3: CATSRDIAGDSGQPQHF. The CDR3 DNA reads TGTGCCACCAGCAGAGATATCGCAGGGGACAGTGGTCAGCCCCAGCATTTT. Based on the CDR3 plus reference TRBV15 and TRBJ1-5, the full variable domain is DAMVIQNPRYQVTQFGKPVTLSCSQTLNHNVMYWYQQKSSQAPKLLFHYYDKDFNNEADTPDNFQSRRPNTSFCFLDIRSPGLGDTAMYLCATSRDIAGDSGQPQHFGDGTRLSIL.

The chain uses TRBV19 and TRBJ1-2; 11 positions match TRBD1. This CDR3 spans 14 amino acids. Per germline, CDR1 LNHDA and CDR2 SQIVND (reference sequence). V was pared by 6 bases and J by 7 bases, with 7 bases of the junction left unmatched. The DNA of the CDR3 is TGTGCCAGTAGCAGGACAGGGGGCGCGGGTGGCTACACCTTC. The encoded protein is CASSRTGGAGGYTF.

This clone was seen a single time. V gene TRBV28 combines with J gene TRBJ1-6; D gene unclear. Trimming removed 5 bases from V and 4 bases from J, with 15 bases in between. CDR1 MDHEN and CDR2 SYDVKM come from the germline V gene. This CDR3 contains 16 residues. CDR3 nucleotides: TGTGCCAGCAGTGCCAGAGGTGGCCCTTATAATTCACCCCTCCACTTT. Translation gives CASSARGGPYNSPLHF.

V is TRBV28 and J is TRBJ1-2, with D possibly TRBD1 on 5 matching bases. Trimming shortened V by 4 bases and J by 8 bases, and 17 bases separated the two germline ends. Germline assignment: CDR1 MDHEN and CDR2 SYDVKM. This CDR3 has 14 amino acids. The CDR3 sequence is CASSSARGVRGYTF. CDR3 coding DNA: TGTGCCAGCAGTTCCGCCCGGGGGGTAAGGGGCTACACCTTC.